The source of this TCR beta chain is a study of blood T cell repertoires in COVID-19. Across the study: The United States, Italy and Spain supplied acute and convalescent COVID-19 samples. The cDNA or gDNA used as material had been derived from T cells, B-cell-depleted T cells, or PBMCs.

V was clipped by 2 bases and J by 1 base, with 6 bases between them. Germline values: CDR1 SGHRS, CDR2 YFSETQ. This CDR3 comprises 13 residues. Using immunoSEQ multiplex PCR, the repertoire was profiled, and TCRdb retains in-frame clones only, with some absent. This table holds about 48,000 clones, just over 85% found once. This clonotype was obtained from a woman of 80 years or more with acute or convalescent COVID-19. The chain joins TRBV5-1 to TRBJ1-1, with a tentative D call TRBD1 (5 bases). The source material was peripheral blood. CDR3 loop: CASSFGQNTEAFF. Here the CDR3 DNA reads TGCGCCAGCAGCTTTGGACAGAACACTGAAGCTTTCTTT. Combining the CDR3 with reference TRBV5-1 and TRBJ1-1 gives the whole variable domain KAGVTQTPRYLIKTRGQQVTLSCSPISGHRSVSWYQQTPGQGLQFLFEYFSETQRNKGNFPGRFSGRQFSNSRSEMNVSTLELGDSALYLCASSFGQNTEAFFGQGTRLTVV.